These 26 T cell receptor beta chains share one sample of origin, sequenced in a study of blood T cell repertoires in COVID-19. This table comes from immunoSEQ multiplex PCR, and its TCRdb copy is limited to in-frame clones, with some not included. The sample has 98,000 or so clones, more than 85% seen once; the top ten hold under 6.5%. The specimen was peripheral blood. These receptor sequences come from a human donor in a cohort sampled during active COVID-19.

The chain is built from TRBV2 and TRBJ1-4; TRBD1 matches at 10 bases. Germline V gene lookup returns CDR1 SNHLY and CDR2 FYNNEI. The CDR3 extends over 14 amino acids. V gave up 5 bases and J gave up 9 bases; unmatched junction bases: 6. CDR3: CASSTMDRGKKLFF. The CDR3 DNA reads TGTGCCAGCAGTACCATGGACAGGGGGAAAAAACTGTTTTTT. The variable domain in full, completed from reference TRBV2 and TRBJ1-4, reads EPEVTQTPSHQVTQMGQEVILRCVPISNHLYFYWYRQILGQKVEFLVSFYNNEISEKSEIFDDQFSVERPDGSNFTLKIRSTKLEDSAMYFCASSTMDRGKKLFFGSGTQLSVL.

This chain connects TRBV5-4 to TRBJ2-3; 8 positions agree with TRBD2. Trimming removed 2 bases from V and 1 base from J; junction bases left unmatched: 3. Germline V CDR1 and CDR2: SGHNT, YYREEE (reference sequence). This CDR3 is built from 15 residues. For the CDR3, the DNA is TGTGCCAGCAGCTTTTTCGGGGGGGGCACAGATACGCAGTATTTT. Translating it yields CASSFFGGGTDTQYF.

J is TRBJ2-3 and V is TRBV9; D gene ambiguous. There are 13 residues in the CDR3. Germline CDR1 SGDLS, CDR2 YYNGEE. The V and J ends lost 3 bases and 3 bases respectively, with 8 bases between them. DNA of the CDR3: TGTGCCAGCAGCGAGCCCTCGACAGATACGCAGTATTTT. Amino acid sequence: CASSEPSTDTQYF.

V gene TRBV9 combines with J gene TRBJ2-3; 10 bases match TRBD2. The ends lost 3 bases at V and 2 bases at J; junction bases unmatched: 3. Germline CDR1 is SGDLS and CDR2 is YYNGEE. This CDR3 is built from 15 residues. The CDR3: CASSGTSGTTDTQYF. The CDR3, as DNA: TGTGCCAGCAGCGGAACTAGCGGGACCACAGATACGCAGTATTTT.

The V call is TRBV4-2, the J call TRBJ2-5; 13 bases are shared with TRBD2. Trimming cost V 1 base and J 2 bases; bases outside gene matches: 4. Germline V CDR1 and CDR2: LGHNA, YNFKEQ. There are 17 residues in the CDR3. CDR3 loop: CASSQVGTSGEQETQYF. Written as DNA, the CDR3 is TGTGCCAGCAGCCAAGTGGGGACTAGCGGGGAACAAGAGACCCAGTACTTC.

V gene TRBV7-2 combines with J gene TRBJ2-5; 10 nucleotides align to TRBD2. The CDR3 extends over 14 amino acids. Germline V gene sequence: CDR1 SGHTA, CDR2 FQGNSA. V gave up 4 bases and J gave up 5 bases; unmatched junction bases: 4. The CDR3: CASSSGLARETQYF. The CDR3 DNA sequence: TGTGCCAGCAGCTCGGGACTAGCGAGGGAGACCCAGTACTTC.

CDR3 region: CASSVGPSNQPQHF. CDR3 DNA sequence: TGTGCCAGCAGCGTAGGGCCTAGCAATCAGCCCCAGCATTTT. V and J are TRBV9 and TRBJ1-5; unclear D gene. Germline V gives CDR1 SGDLS, CDR2 YYNGEE. The CDR3 contains 14 residues. With 0 bases removed from V and 0 bases from J, the gap between germline ends came to 4 bases.

V is TRBV25-1 and J is TRBJ2-1; 10 nucleotides align to TRBD2. The V gene end was trimmed by 6 bases and the J gene end by 11 bases; junction bases not matched to a gene: 10. From germline, CDR1 is MGHDK and CDR2 SYGVNS. The CDR3 runs to 14 residues. The CDR3 DNA follows: TGTGCCAGCAGACCTAGCGGGGGAGCAGGGAAGCAGTTCTTC. It encodes CASRPSGGAGKQFF.

This chain connects TRBV3-1 (or the pseudogene TRBV3-2) to TRBJ2-7, with TRBD2 matching 8 bases. This CDR3 has 14 amino acids. The germline gives CDR1 LGHDT, CDR2 YNNKEL (reference sequence). The DNA for the CDR3 is TGTTCAGCAGCCAGGGGACTAGAGGCGTACGAGCAGTACTTC. Its translation is CSAARGLEAYEQYF.

V is TRBV28 and J is TRBJ2-7; 12 bases align to TRBD2. This CDR3 has 22 amino acids. Losses at the gene ends were 2 bases for V and 2 bases for J; bases not matched to a gene: 22. The germline V gene has CDR1 MDHEN and CDR2 SYDVKM. CDR3 nucleotide sequence: TGTGCCAGCAGTTTAGGCCCGGCTCTAGCGGGAGGGGACTACGGGAGGGCCTACGAGCAGTACTTC. It codes for CASSLGPALAGGDYGRAYEQYF. Using reference TRBV28 and TRBJ2-7 for the parts outside the CDR3, the full variable domain is DVKVTQSSRYLVKRTGEKVFLECVQDMDHENMFWYRQDPGLGLRLIYFSYDVKMKEKGDIPEGYSVSREKKERFSLILESASTNQTSMYLCASSLGPALAGGDYGRAYEQYFGPGTRLTVT.

J is TRBJ2-1 and V is TRBV10-3, with TRBD1 as a possible D gene (5 bases). Between the trimmed V and J ends, which lost 9 bases and 0 bases, there was a span of 9 bases. CDR3 length equals 13 residues. The germline gives CDR1 ENHRY, CDR2 SYGVKD. The CDR3 reads CAIGALSYNEQFF. The CDR3 DNA follows: TGTGCCATAGGGGCGCTCTCCTACAATGAGCAGTTCTTC.

This clone was seen a handful of times. The V gene is TRBV21-1, the J gene TRBJ1-5; TRBD1, the table's D call, lacks a check against the DNA. TRBV21-1 is termed a pseudogene. This CDR3 has 17 residues. CDR3 loop: CASSKKKTGNSNQPQHF. CDR3 coding DNA: TGTGCCAGCAGCAAAAAAAAGACAGGGAATAGCAATCAGCCCCAGCATTTT.

The chain couples TRBV5-5 to TRBJ1-1; 7 positions match TRBD1. V lost 1 base, J lost 2 bases, and 8 bases stayed unmatched. Germline values: CDR1 SGHKS, CDR2 YYEKEE (reference sequence). The length of the CDR3 is 16 residues. CDR3 nucleotides: TGTGCCAGCAGCTTGTTCGGAGGGACAGCCAACACTGAAGCTTTCTTT. Encoded protein: CASSLFGGTANTEAFF.

The J gene is TRBJ2-1, the V gene TRBV5-6, with 11 bases that match TRBD2. Germline V gives CDR1 SGHDT, CDR2 YYEEEE. V shed 5 bases, J shed 4 bases, and the junction held 2 bases outside the gene matches. The CDR3 spans 14 residues. CDR3 DNA: TGTGCCAGCAGGGGACTAGCGGCATACAATGAGCAGTTCTTC. Amino acids: CASRGLAAYNEQFF. The full variable domain, completed using reference TRBV5-6 and TRBJ2-1, is DAGVTQSPTHLIKTRGQQVTLRCSPKSGHDTVSWYQQALGQGPQFIFQYYEEEERQRGNFPDRFSGHQFPNYSSELNVNALLLGDSALYLCASRGLAAYNEQFFGPGTRLTVL.

V usage is TRBV3-1 (or the pseudogene TRBV3-2) and J usage is TRBJ2-7; no definite D call. V was clipped by 5 bases and J by 7 bases, with 12 bases between them. Germline CDR1 reads LGHDT; CDR2 reads YNNKEL (reference sequence). This CDR3 comprises 12 residues. The CDR3 DNA follows: TGTGCCAGCAGCGAGGTCCGGAGTGAGCAGTACTTC. Translated, it gives CASSEVRSEQYF.

The chain combines TRBV21-1 with TRBJ2-7; the table's D gene call, TRBD1, was not cross checked with the DNA. TRBV21-1 is annotated as a pseudogene. The CDR3 is 16 amino acids. In DNA form, the CDR3 reads TGTGCCAGCAGCAAAGAACGACCCGACAGGGGGCACGAGCAGTACTTC. Translated, it gives CASSKERPDRGHEQYF.

The rearrangement uses TRBV7-9 and TRBJ2-2, with TRBD1 identical over 7 bases. V was clipped by 5 bases and J by 4 bases; unmatched bases: 4. Per the germline V gene, CDR1 is SEHNR and CDR2 is FQNEAQ (reference sequence). This CDR3 comprises 14 residues. Here the CDR3 reads CASSPTGTTGELFF. CDR3 DNA: TGTGCCAGCAGCCCGACAGGGACCACCGGGGAGCTGTTTTTT.

This rearrangement joins TRBV5-1 to TRBJ2-2, with a tentative D call TRBD1 (6 bases). Germline-derived CDR1 and CDR2 are SGHRS and YFSETQ. The CDR3 runs 14 residues. V lost 3 bases to trimming and J lost 6 bases, with 12 bases between them. The chain's CDR3 is CASSSQGRPGELFF. The CDR3 DNA sequence: TGCGCCAGCAGCTCCCAGGGGCGCCCCGGGGAGCTGTTTTTT.

The chain recombines TRBV28 with TRBJ2-3, with 7 bases that match TRBD1. Germline CDR1 and CDR2: MDHEN and SYDVKM. Losses at the gene ends were 6 bases for V and 0 bases for J; bases not matched to a gene: 9. This CDR3 contains 16 residues. The CDR3 loop is CASRKGTATSTDTQYF. As DNA, the CDR3 is TGTGCCAGCAGGAAAGGGACAGCCACTAGCACAGATACGCAGTATTTT. The full variable domain, rest sourced from reference TRBV28 and TRBJ2-3, is DVKVTQSSRYLVKRTGEKVFLECVQDMDHENMFWYRQDPGLGLRLIYFSYDVKMKEKGDIPEGYSVSREKKERFSLILESASTNQTSMYLCASRKGTATSTDTQYFGPGTRLTVL.

V is TRBV29-1 and J is TRBJ2-1; no definite D call. The germline V gene encodes CDR1 SQVTM and CDR2 ANQGSEA. Trimming cost V 3 bases and J 4 bases, with 10 bases left between them. This CDR3 is 13 amino acids long. CDR3 sequence: CSVDSSSYNEQFF. For the CDR3, the DNA is TGCAGCGTTGACAGTTCCAGTTACAATGAGCAGTTCTTC.

This chain uses TRBV2 with TRBJ2-1, with 10 bases lining up with TRBD2. The CDR3 has 14 amino acids. V lost 11 bases to trimming and J lost 5 bases; unmatched junction nucleotides: 9. CDR1 is SNHLY, CDR2 FYNNEI, per germline. CDR3 DNA: TGTGCCGGAAAACTAGCGGGGACTAACAATGAGCAGTTCTTC. Its protein product is CAGKLAGTNNEQFF. Variable domain in full (rest from reference TRBV2 and TRBJ2-1): EPEVTQTPSHQVTQMGQEVILRCVPISNHLYFYWYRQILGQKVEFLVSFYNNEISEKSEIFDDQFSVERPDGSNFTLKIRSTKLEDSAMYFCAGKLAGTNNEQFFGPGTRLTVL.

The chain links TRBV6-2 or TRBV6-3 to TRBJ2-5, with D maybe TRBD1 (6 bases). The CDR3 contains 15 residues. V lost 1 base and J 3 bases, leaving 12 bases between the germline ends. The germline gives CDR1 MNHEY, CDR2 SVGEGT. CDR3 bases: TGTGCCAGCAGTTACTTTGTACAGGGCGAAGAGACCCAGTACTTC. Translating it yields CASSYFVQGEETQYF.

The chain is built from TRBV19 and TRBJ2-7; 8 bases fit TRBD1. Germline V lookup: CDR1 LNHDA, CDR2 SQIVND (reference sequence). Unmatched junction bases numbered 7, after V lost 3 bases and J lost 3 bases. The CDR3 has 15 residues. CDR3 protein: CASSIGTGGVYEQYF. DNA of the CDR3: TGTGCCAGTAGTATCGGGACAGGTGGGGTCTACGAGCAGTACTTC.

The chain combines TRBV13 with TRBJ2-1, with 11 bases that match TRBD2. The CDR3 runs to 15 residues. The V and J ends lost 5 bases and 8 bases, in that order; junction bases with no gene match: 8. The germline gives CDR1 PRHDT, CDR2 FYEKMQ (reference sequence). The CDR3 loop reads CASSPLAGGFYEQFF. The CDR3 nucleotides are TGTGCCAGCAGCCCCCTAGCGGGAGGCTTCTATGAGCAGTTCTTC.

CDR3 DNA sequence: TGTGCCAGCAGCTGGGGGACTAGCGGGAGCACCGGGGAGCTGTTTTTT. This gives the protein CASSWGTSGSTGELFF. V and J are TRBV5-5 and TRBJ2-2, with 14 positions matching TRBD2. The CDR3 extends over 16 amino acids. Germline V gene sequence: CDR1 SGHKS, CDR2 YYEKEE (reference sequence). V trimming: 3 bases; J trimming: 4 bases; junction bases outside the gene matches: 2. Full variable domain (rest looked up from reference TRBV5-5 and TRBJ2-2): DAGVTQSPTHLIKTRGQQVTLRCSPISGHKSVSWYQQVLGQGPQFIFQYYEKEERGRGNFPDRFSARQFPNYSSELNVNALLLGDSALYLCASSWGTSGSTGELFFGEGSRLTVL.

This rearrangement joins TRBV10-3 to TRBJ2-1; 8 nucleotides match TRBD2. Losses at the gene ends were 8 bases for V and 4 bases for J; bases not matched to a gene: 7. The CDR3 consists of 14 residues. CDR1 is ENHRY, CDR2 SYGVKD, per germline. The CDR3 here is CAIGRAGEYNEQFF. The CDR3 nucleotides read TGTGCCATCGGTCGAGCGGGGGAGTACAATGAGCAGTTCTTC.